The source of this T cell receptor (beta chain) is a study of blood T cell repertoires in COVID-19. Turning to the study itself: Samples came from the United States, Italy and Spain, spanning acute and convalescent COVID-19. Sources were T cells, B-cell-depleted T cells, or PBMCs; the material itself was cDNA or gDNA.

In the original workflow: Amplification of reference gene primers was used by the study to estimate nucleated cell counts. Clones were read by immunoSEQ multiplex PCR, and TCRdb kept only the in-frame ones, dropping some. For V, J and clone size, that table is used; D and trimming come from the DNA. The sample has under 200,000 clones, less than 85% seen once. Recruits, aged about 18 to 90 years, lived in 24 US areas. V lost 4 bases to trimming and J lost 3 bases; unmatched junction nucleotides: 7. This CDR3 has 15 residues. The germline V gene encodes CDR1 KGHSH and CDR2 LQKENI. This sequence joins TRBV18 and TRBJ2-3, with TRBD1 matching 7 bases. Specimen: PBMCs or T cells enriched from blood (not recorded which). This sequence was found in a woman in her sixties or seventies with acute COVID-19. The CDR3 region is CASSRLAGGTDTQYF. CDR3 coding DNA: TGTGCCAGCTCACGTTTGGCAGGGGGAACAGATACGCAGTATTTT.